The clone carrying this T cell receptor (beta chain) occurred a few times. Its antigen is undetermined. These data come from a study of T cells after yellow fever vaccination. V was clipped by 2 bases and J by 6 bases, with 11 bases between them. The length of the CDR3 is 14 residues. CDR1 and CDR2 (germline): MNHEY, SVGAGI. The study made its TCR cDNA through 5'RACE template switching. That step introduced a universal primer site along with UMIs. A single record per CDR3 protein comes from TCRdb applying MiXCR to the 5' RACE reads. The data hold about 370,000 distinct CDR3 sequences, with about 9.9% observed a single time. The study, taken as a whole, reports: The presence of abundant clonotypes contaminating from the bulk population was possible in FACS-sorted repertoires. The secondary response showed a weaker magnitude and a faster peak, day 5 versus 15. Clones that expanded after primary vaccination mostly reappeared after the booster (just under 98% CD4, around 87% CD8).

This clonotype originated in a man aged 18 to 29 who received the YFV17D yellow fever vaccine. The chain joins TRBV6-5 to TRBJ2-1; TRBD2 might be the D (6 bases). The specimen was PBMCs, collected on the day of the first yellow fever vaccination. CDR3 nucleotide sequence: TGTGCCAGCAGTTACGGGACTCCCCCCAATGAGCAGTTCTTC. It yields the protein CASSYGTPPNEQFF.